Listed here are 2 T cell receptor beta chains from one sample, sequenced in a study of T-cell reconstitution after alpha-beta-depleted transplantation in children (dated by TCRdb to about 2016). Receptor libraries were prepared by PCR. Sequencing instrument: Illumina HiSeq 2500. TCR libraries were prepared with molecular barcoding, using unique molecular identifiers to normalize TCRbeta repertoire quantification. TCRdb reprocessed the public reads (quality trimming at Q25 with fastp, clone calling with MiXCR) and kept in-frame beta chains. Each entry is one CDR3 protein sequence, shown with its most common DNA and genes. This sample is represented by over 550,000 distinct CDR3 sequences; roughly 10% of them were singletons. The ten largest clonotypes hold approximately 4.1% of the sample. This specimen was PBMCs from the stem cell graft donor, taken from the stem cell graft. These receptors came from a human donor who donated a stem cell graft to a child with acute myeloid leukemia.

This clonotype occurred many times. V usage is TRBV6-5 and J usage is TRBJ1-3, with D uncertain. V lost 6 bases and J 0 bases, leaving 6 bases between the germline ends. The CDR3 is 13 residues long. Germline CDR1 MNHEY, CDR2 SVGAGI. The CDR3: CASSWGSGNTIYF. The CDR3 DNA is TGTGCCAGCAGCTGGGGCTCTGGAAACACCATATATTTT.

This clonotype has just a few counts. The chain links TRBV28 to TRBJ2-7, with D perhaps matching TRBD1 (6 bases). Germline V CDR1 and CDR2: MDHEN, SYDVKM. V was pared by 8 bases and J by 2 bases, with 16 bases between. The CDR3 contains 14 residues. This chain's CDR3 is CASQRQDIPYEQYF. DNA of the CDR3: TGTGCCAGCCAGAGACAGGACATTCCCTACGAGCAGTACTTC. The entire variable domain, with the rest obtained from reference TRBV28 and TRBJ2-7, is as follows: DVKVTQSSRYLVKRTGEKVFLECVQDMDHENMFWYRQDPGLGLRLIYFSYDVKMKEKGDIPEGYSVSREKKERFSLILESASTNQTSMYLCASQRQDIPYEQYFGPGTRLTVT.